This TCR beta chain was captured in a study of cytomegalovirus exposure and HLA in healthy donors. PCR involved 60 Vbeta and 13 Jbeta primers. The protocol was immunoSEQ multiplex PCR, while the TCRdb copy is restricted to in-frame clones and leaves out a portion. The repertoire shows 100,000 to 150,000 clones; the top ten hold 2% to 2.5%. Notes on the study in general: In a later analysis, the majority of CMV-associated beta chains seemingly showed HLA restriction. Sequencing depth roughly uniform across donors was assumed in presence/absence analyses.

As for this clone: As yet, its antigen is unknown.

The CDR3 extends over 14 amino acids. Germline V gene lookup returns CDR1 SGHRS and CDR2 YFSETQ. With V trimmed by 2 bases and J by 1 base, 2 bases remained unmatched. The sequenced sample was PBMCs. The receptor was derived from a man aged 35 to 55 in good health and CMV-seronegative. This chain links TRBV5-1 with TRBJ1-1; TRBD1 agrees at 7 bases. CDR3 amino acids: CASSFDRANTEAFF. CDR3 DNA: TGCGCCAGCAGCTTCGACAGGGCGAACACTGAAGCTTTCTTT.